These 12 T cell receptor beta chains were sequenced from one sample in a study of T cells after yellow fever vaccination. TCRdb re-called the 5' RACE reads through MiXCR, storing one row per CDR3 protein. The sample has approximately 170,000 distinct CDR3 sequences, 8% to 13% seen once. The source material was CD8+ T cells sorted from PBMCs, sampled 15 days after the yellow fever booster vaccination. The receptors derive from a man aged 18 to 30 who received the YFV17D yellow fever vaccine.

This clonotype was observed a handful of times. The rearrangement links TRBV7-3 to TRBJ2-3; no reliable D call. The CDR3 totals 15 residues. V was shortened by 2 bases and J by 3 bases, with 12 bases between the two germline ends. Per germline, CDR1 SGHTA and CDR2 FQGTGA. CDR3 loop: CASSLSATSTDTQYF. The CDR3, as DNA: TGTGCCAGCAGCTTATCGGCAACTTCAACAGATACGCAGTATTTT. The variable domain in full, with the rest retrieved from reference TRBV7-3 and TRBJ2-3, is GAGVSQTPSNKVTEKGKYVELRCDPISGHTALYWYRQSLGQGPEFLIYFQGTGAADDSGLPNDRFFAVRPEGSVSTLKIQRTERGDSAVYLCASSLSATSTDTQYFGPGTRLTVL.

This clonotype was counted only a few times. The chain has TRBV27 and TRBJ1-2; D gene ambiguous. Germline-derived CDR1 and CDR2 are MNHEY and SMNVEV (reference sequence). The CDR3 runs 14 residues. The V and J ends lost 4 bases and 4 bases respectively, with 13 bases between them. This CDR3 is CASSYTPSTYGYTF. The DNA for the CDR3 is TGTGCCAGCAGTTATACACCCTCCACCTATGGCTACACCTTC.

This clonotype was seen a few times. The chain joins TRBV11-2 to TRBJ2-6; tentatively, D is TRBD1 or TRBD2 (5 bases each). CDR3 length equals 15 residues. Germline loops: CDR1 SGHAT, CDR2 FQNNGV. V lost 5 bases and J lost 1, with 9 bases in between. In DNA, the CDR3 is TGTGCCAGCAGCAGCGAGGGGTCTGGGGCCAACGTCCTGACTTTC. The encoded protein is CASSSEGSGANVLTF.

V and J are TRBV27 and TRBJ2-2, with D tentatively TRBD1 (5 bases). This CDR3 is 14 amino acids long. With 5 bases removed from V and 6 bases from J, the gap between germline ends came to 13 bases. CDR1 and CDR2 (germline): MNHEY, SMNVEV (reference sequence). CDR3 sequence (DNA): TGTGCCAGCAGTCACCAGGGCGGTCCCGGGGAGCTGTTTTTT. Translated: CASSHQGGPGELFF.

V usage is TRBV29-1 and J usage is TRBJ2-7; TRBD1 matches at 8 bases. The V segment lost 6 bases and the J segment 4 bases; nucleotides outside the gene matches: 8. CDR1 is SQVTM and CDR2 is ANQGSEA in the germline V gene. The CDR3 is 13 amino acids. The CDR3 is CSVRTGLRYEQYF. DNA of the CDR3: TGCAGCGTGAGGACAGGGCTTAGGTACGAGCAGTACTTC.

This CDR3 reads CASSEERLAGTDTQYF. CDR3 in DNA: TGTGCCAGCAGTGAAGAGAGACTAGCGGGCACAGATACGCAGTATTTT. The chain links TRBV2 to TRBJ2-3; 9 bases fit TRBD2. Germline V gene sequence: CDR1 SNHLY, CDR2 FYNNEI. V lost 1 base, J lost 1 base, and 3 bases stayed unmatched. CDR3 size: 16 residues. Filled out from reference TRBV2 and TRBJ2-3, the complete variable domain reads EPEVTQTPSHQVTQMGQEVILRCVPISNHLYFYWYRQILGQKVEFLVSFYNNEISEKSEIFDDQFSVERPDGSNFTLKIRSTKLEDSAMYFCASSEERLAGTDTQYFGPGTRLTVL.

This clonotype was seen more than once but under ten times. The chain recombines TRBV7-3 with TRBJ2-3; 8 nucleotides line up with TRBD2. Trimming removed 4 bases from V and 2 bases from J; junction bases left unmatched: 5. Germline V gene sequence: CDR1 SGHTA, CDR2 FQGTGA. There are 15 residues in the CDR3. The CDR3 is CASSSGLADTDTQYF. CDR3 nucleotides: TGTGCCAGCAGCTCCGGACTAGCAGACACAGATACGCAGTATTTT.

The V call is TRBV7-9, the J call TRBJ1-1; D gene ambiguous. The CDR3 length is 14 residues. CDR1 is SEHNR and CDR2 is FQNEAQ in the germline V gene (reference sequence). V lost 2 bases to trimming and J lost 8 bases, with 15 bases between them. CDR3 nucleotide sequence: TGTGCCAGCAGCTTACAAGTTAGTTCGACAGAAGCTTTCTTT. It translates to CASSLQVSSTEAFF.

The chain links TRBV27 to TRBJ2-1; 8 positions agree with TRBD1. The germline gives CDR1 MNHEY, CDR2 SMNVEV (reference sequence). J gave up 6 bases and V 5 bases, and 9 bases lay outside the gene matches. The CDR3 contains 15 residues. As DNA, the CDR3 is TGTGCCAGCAGTACTGGACAGGGTTTGCCCAATGAGCAGTTCTTC. It encodes CASSTGQGLPNEQFF.

This clonotype appeared many times. V and J are TRBV9 and TRBJ2-3; no reliable D call. The CDR3 length is 12 residues. Looked up from germline, CDR1 is SGDLS and CDR2 is YYNGEE. Trimming shortened V by 4 bases and J by 5 bases, and 8 bases separated the two germline ends. This CDR3 reads CASSPDGDTQYF. The CDR3 DNA follows: TGTGCCAGCAGCCCCGATGGAGATACGCAGTATTTT.

This chain connects TRBV18 to TRBJ2-7; TRBD1 aligns across 7 bases. V lost 2 bases and J lost 3; bases outside the gene matches: 7. This CDR3 is 15 amino acids long. CDR1 KGHSH and CDR2 LQKENI come from the germline V gene. Here the CDR3 reads CASSPRTGDLYEQYF. DNA of the CDR3: TGTGCCAGCTCACCAAGGACAGGCGACCTCTACGAGCAGTACTTC.

The chain combines TRBV6-2 or TRBV6-3 with TRBJ2-2, with 12 bases matching TRBD2. The CDR3 has 18 residues. Germline V CDR1 and CDR2: MNHEY, SVGEGT. J was trimmed by 3 bases and V by 0 bases; bases with no gene match: 5. CDR3 coding DNA: TGTGCCAGCAGTTACTCAACTAGCGGGGGGCCGGACACCGGGGAGCTGTTTTTT. It encodes CASSYSTSGGPDTGELFF.